Listed here are 13 T cell receptor beta chains from one sample, sequenced in a study of OX40 agonist ivuxolimab in advanced cancers. The assay was immunoSEQ multiplex PCR, and TCRdb's table has in-frame clones only and misses some. The sample contains 40,000 to 50,000 clones, approximately 80% of which appear only once. The sequenced sample was CD4+ or CD8+ T cells sorted from blood, obtained in a trial of the OX40 agonist ivuxolimab. These receptors all stem from an adult with an advanced solid tumor such as melanoma, head and neck, liver or kidney cancer.

The J gene is TRBJ1-1, the V gene TRBV6-6, with D uncertain. The CDR3 sequence is 13 residues long. V lost 5 bases and J lost 1, with 8 bases in between. From germline, CDR1 is MNHNY and CDR2 SVGAGI (reference sequence). The CDR3 nucleotides read TGTGCCAGCAGTACCGACACGAACACTGAAGCTTTCTTT. Amino acids: CASSTDTNTEAFF.

This clone occurred a few times. The chain carries TRBV4-1 and TRBJ1-1; the match to TRBD1 covers 8 bases. Trimming took 4 bases from V and 5 from J; bases not matched to a gene: 9. This CDR3 comprises 15 residues. Germline V gives CDR1 MGHRA, CDR2 YSYEKL. The CDR3 loop reads CASSLSGGALTEAFF. The CDR3 DNA follows: TGCGCCAGCAGCCTTTCAGGGGGCGCGTTAACTGAAGCTTTCTTT.

The chain employs TRBV6-6 and TRBJ1-5, with D maybe TRBD1 (5 bases). Germline V gene lookup returns CDR1 MNHNY and CDR2 SVGAGI (reference sequence). V gave up 2 bases and J gave up 2 bases, with 10 bases separating them. The CDR3 runs 15 residues. The DNA for the CDR3 is TGTGCCAGCAGTTACGGGAGGGGTGGCAATCAGCCCCAGCATTTT. Translating it yields CASSYGRGGNQPQHF.

A single count supports this clone. The chain has TRBV28 and TRBJ1-3, with no clear D. This CDR3 region has 16 residues. Looked up from germline, CDR1 is MDHEN and CDR2 is SYDVKM. Trimming left V 5 bases short and J 4 bases short, with 18 bases between. The CDR3 spells CASSPHSAGRGNTIYF. CDR3 coding DNA: TGTGCCAGCAGTCCCCATTCAGCGGGGAGAGGAAACACCATATATTTT.

This clone was counted once. V gene TRBV5-1 combines with J gene TRBJ1-1; 8 nucleotides line up with TRBD1. The CDR3 consists of 14 residues. Germline CDR1 reads SGHRS; CDR2 reads YFSETQ. V lost 2 bases, J lost 1 base, and 1 base stayed unmatched. The CDR3 DNA sequence: TGCGCCAGCAGCTTCGGGACAGGGAACACTGAAGCTTTCTTT. It is translated as CASSFGTGNTEAFF.

This rearrangement joins TRBV27 to TRBJ2-7; no clear D gene. Per the germline V gene, CDR1 is MNHEY and CDR2 is SMNVEV (reference sequence). V dropped 5 bases and J dropped 2 bases, with 7 bases sitting between them. The CDR3 totals 12 residues. Here the CDR3 reads CASSPTTYEQYF. For the CDR3, the DNA is TGTGCCAGCAGTCCGACGACCTACGAGCAGTACTTC.

The rearrangement joins TRBV19 to TRBJ1-2; the D gene is possibly TRBD1 (5 bases). Germline V gene sequence: CDR1 LNHDA, CDR2 SQIVND (reference sequence). V was cut by 7 bases and J by 3 bases, with 12 bases left in between. The CDR3 has 13 residues. The CDR3: CASKRLGDYGYTF. As DNA, the CDR3 is TGTGCCAGTAAAAGGTTGGGGGACTATGGCTACACCTTC.

V and J are TRBV5-5 and TRBJ1-2, with a weak D call TRBD1 (5 bases). CDR1 is SGHKS and CDR2 is YYEKEE in the germline V gene (reference sequence). The length of the CDR3 is 16 residues. Trimming left V 2 bases short and J 2 bases short, with 16 bases between. CDR3 sequence (DNA): TGTGCCAGCAGCTTATTTGTGGGGGAAACCAACTATGGCTACACCTTC. Its protein is CASSLFVGETNYGYTF.

The gene calls are TRBV21-1 and TRBJ2-1; TRBD2 is the table's D call, not checked against the DNA. TRBV21-1 is given as a pseudogene. CDR3 length: 12 amino acids. The CDR3 reads CASSIIYNEQFF. CDR3 bases: TGTGCCAGCAGCATTATATACAATGAGCAGTTCTTC.

The chain employs TRBV4-3 and TRBJ2-2; unclear D gene. CDR1 and CDR2 (germline): LGHNA, YSLEER. V was pared by 0 bases and J by 4 bases, with 9 bases between. CDR3 length: 15 amino acids. The CDR3 loop reads CASSQDLQRTGELFF. The CDR3 DNA sequence: TGCGCCAGCAGCCAAGATCTACAGCGCACCGGGGAGCTGTTTTTT.

V and J are TRBV7-9 and TRBJ1-1, with D uncertain. From germline, CDR1 is SEHNR and CDR2 FQNEAQ (reference sequence). The CDR3 spans 13 residues. The ends were cut back, 4 bases at V and 10 bases at J, with 16 bases in the middle. CDR3 in amino acids: CASSSPGSPRAFF. DNA for the CDR3: TGTGCCAGCAGCTCGCCCGGGAGTCCGCGAGCTTTCTTT.

This chain joins TRBV4-1 and TRBJ2-1, with 10 bases lining up with TRBD2. V dropped 0 bases and J dropped 0; count of bases not matched to a gene: 14. This CDR3 is 21 amino acids long. Germline loops: CDR1 MGHRA, CDR2 YSYEKL. Here the CDR3 DNA reads TGCGCCAGCAGCCAAGAAGGTCCGGGACTAGCGTGGGCCACCTCCTACAATGAGCAGTTCTTC. It specifies CASSQEGPGLAWATSYNEQFF.

Here the CDR3 reads CASVDRAGIRGEQFF. The CDR3, as DNA: TGTGCCAGCGTCGACAGGGCCGGGATAAGGGGTGAGCAGTTCTTC. The genes are TRBV27 and TRBJ2-1; 7 positions match TRBD1. J lost 9 bases, V lost 8 bases, and 16 bases had no gene match. The CDR3 runs 15 residues. CDR1 and CDR2 from the germline V gene are MNHEY and SMNVEV (reference sequence).